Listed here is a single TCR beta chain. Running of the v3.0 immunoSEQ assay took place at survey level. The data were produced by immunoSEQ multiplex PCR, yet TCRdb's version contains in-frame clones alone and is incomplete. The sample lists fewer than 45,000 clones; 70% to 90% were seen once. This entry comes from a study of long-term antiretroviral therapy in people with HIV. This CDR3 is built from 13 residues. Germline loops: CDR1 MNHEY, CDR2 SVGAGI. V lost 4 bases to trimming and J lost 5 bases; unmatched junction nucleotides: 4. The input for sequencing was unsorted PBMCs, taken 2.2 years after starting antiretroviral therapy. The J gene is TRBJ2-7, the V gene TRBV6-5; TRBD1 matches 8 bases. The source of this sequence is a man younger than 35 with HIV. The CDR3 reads CASSWGQVHEQYF. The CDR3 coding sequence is TGTGCCAGCAGTTGGGGACAGGTCCACGAGCAGTACTTC.